Following are 23 T cell receptor beta chains from one sample sequenced in a study of cytomegalovirus exposure and HLA in healthy donors (dated by TCRdb to about 2017). Library construction relied on the immunoSEQ multiplex PCR assay. For the multiplex PCR, a mixture combining 60 forward primers for TCR Vbeta segments and 13 reverse primers for TCR Jbeta segments was used. The source is immuneACCESS, and TCRdb retained only in-frame sequences with V and J called. Part of the clones is not carried over; for the studies checked, unresolved V genes explain less than half of this, and the remainder is unexplained. The sample records around 150,000 clones, about 85% of which are singletons. The ten largest clones capture 2% to 2.5% of the sample. The sequenced material came from PBMCs. These receptors all stem from a boy aged 2 to 10 in good health and CMV-seronegative.

This chain uses TRBV7-2 with TRBJ2-1, with 8 bases identical to TRBD2. This CDR3 region has 15 residues. The V gene end was trimmed by 1 base and the J gene end by 4 bases; junction bases not matched to a gene: 3. Per the germline V gene, CDR1 is SGHTA and CDR2 is FQGNSA. The CDR3 reads CASSLDRGGYNEQFF. The CDR3 nucleotides read TGTGCCAGCAGCTTAGATCGCGGGGGGTACAATGAGCAGTTCTTC.

The chain employs TRBV7-3 and TRBJ2-1, with 8 nucleotides matching TRBD1. The CDR3 totals 14 residues. Germline CDR1 SGHTA, CDR2 FQGTGA. V was pared by 5 bases and J by 9 bases, with 9 bases of the junction left unmatched. The CDR3 DNA sequence: TGTGCCAGCAGCCCCCCGGGACAGGTATTTGAGCAGTTCTTC. The encoded protein is CASSPPGQVFEQFF.

The chain has TRBV6-5 and TRBJ1-2; D gene uncertain. With 8 bases removed from V and 0 bases from J, the gap between germline ends came to 10 bases. From germline, CDR1 is MNHEY and CDR2 SVGAGI. CDR3 size: 13 residues. In DNA, the CDR3 is TGTGCCAGCGGTACCGGAGCTAACTATGGCTACACCTTC. Residues: CASGTGANYGYTF.

The chain uses TRBV11-2 and TRBJ1-5; unclear D gene. V shed 0 bases and J shed 1 base, with 7 bases lying between them. The germline V gene encodes CDR1 SGHAT and CDR2 FQNNGV. This CDR3 is 15 amino acids long. The CDR3 loop reads CASSLDPFSNQPQHF. CDR3 nucleotide sequence: TGTGCCAGCAGCTTAGATCCATTCAGCAATCAGCCCCAGCATTTT.

The J gene is TRBJ2-7, the V gene TRBV7-2, with 8 positions matching TRBD1. Germline V gene data show CDR1 as SGHTA and CDR2 as FQGNSA. CDR3 length: 15 residues. V shed 6 bases and J 1 base; nucleotides not matched to a gene: 8. CDR3 in amino acids: CASSLQGALSYEQYF. CDR3 nucleotides: TGTGCCAGCAGTCTTCAGGGGGCATTATCCTACGAGCAGTACTTC.

V and J are TRBV28 and TRBJ1-2, with D hard to call. The germline V and J ends were trimmed by 8 bases and 3 bases, with 4 bases remaining between them. Per the germline V gene, CDR1 is MDHEN and CDR2 is SYDVKM. There are 10 residues in the CDR3. CDR3 protein: CASQYYGYTF. For the CDR3, the DNA is TGTGCCAGCCAATACTATGGCTACACCTTC.

The gene calls are TRBV27 and TRBJ2-1; possible D gene TRBD2, 5 bases. This CDR3 is built from 14 residues. Deletions cut 1 base from V and 9 bases from J, with 13 bases between. CDR1 and CDR2 (germline): MNHEY, SMNVEV (reference sequence). CDR3 DNA: TGTGCCAGCAGTTTATGGGCCCGAGGAGGTGAGCAGTTCTTC. This codes for CASSLWARGGEQFF.

CDR3 residues: CASSEWTGRNTEAFF. DNA for the CDR3: TGCGCCAGCAGTGAATGGACAGGGAGGAACACTGAAGCTTTCTTT. The genes are TRBV10-2 and TRBJ1-1; 8 bases line up with TRBD1. Looked up from germline, CDR1 is WSHSY and CDR2 is SAAADI. Germline trimming cut 3 bases from V and 1 base from J; bases unmatched to any gene: 4. The CDR3 extends over 15 amino acids.

The chain has TRBV20-1 and TRBJ1-4, with D unclear. The V gene's germline CDR1 is DFQATT and CDR2 SNEGSKA (reference sequence). V was pared by 6 bases and J by 8 bases, with 10 bases between. This CDR3 contains 11 residues. For the CDR3, the DNA is TGCAGTGCCCTCTACCGGGAAAAACTGTTTTTT. Residues: CSALYREKLFF.

The genes are TRBV5-6 and TRBJ2-7; D remains unclear. This CDR3 spans 16 amino acids. Germline assignment: CDR1 SGHDT and CDR2 YYEEEE. The germline V and J ends were trimmed by 2 bases and 4 bases, with 19 bases remaining between them. CDR3 protein: CASSFFLEEPQYEQYF. CDR3 sequence (DNA): TGTGCCAGCAGCTTTTTTTTAGAGGAGCCCCAATACGAGCAGTACTTC.

This chain connects TRBV4-2 to TRBJ2-3; 7 bases match TRBD2. The V and J ends lost 4 bases and 5 bases, in that order; junction bases with no gene match: 9. This CDR3 has 15 residues. From germline, CDR1 is LGHNA and CDR2 YNFKEQ. CDR3 DNA sequence: TGTGCCAGCAGCCTAAGAAGCGGGATGGAAGATACGCAGTATTTT. Translation gives CASSLRSGMEDTQYF.

This rearrangement joins TRBV21-1 to TRBJ2-1; no check of the table's D call, TRBD2, against the DNA was made. TRBV21-1 is reported as a pseudogene. There are 17 residues in the CDR3. CDR3 sequence: CASSKRVWREPYNEQFF. The CDR3 nucleotides read TGTGCCAGCAGCAAGAGGGTCTGGCGGGAGCCCTACAATGAGCAGTTCTTC.

The chain is built from TRBV6-5 and TRBJ1-2; the D is unclear. V was pared by 5 bases and J by 3 bases, with 16 bases between. Germline V gives CDR1 MNHEY, CDR2 SVGAGI. The CDR3 spans 15 residues. The CDR3 DNA is TGTGCCAGCAGTGCGACGGCGGGCCCCCACTATGGCTACACCTTC. Residues: CASSATAGPHYGYTF.

The gene calls are TRBV7-6 and TRBJ2-7; 13 bases line up with TRBD2. Germline values: CDR1 SGHVS, CDR2 FNYEAQ. The ends lost 6 bases at V and 0 bases at J; junction bases unmatched: 11. This CDR3 is built from 18 residues. CDR3 in amino acids: CASSYAGTSGAASYEQYF. The DNA of the CDR3 is TGTGCCAGCAGTTATGCCGGGACTAGCGGGGCCGCCTCCTACGAGCAGTACTTC.

V gene TRBV5-1 combines with J gene TRBJ2-5; possibly TRBD1 for D (5 bases). Trimming cost V 2 bases and J 2 bases, with 13 bases left between them. Per the germline V gene, CDR1 is SGHRS and CDR2 is YFSETQ. This CDR3 has 15 residues. The CDR3 loop reads CASSFSPDRQETQYF. The CDR3 DNA follows: TGCGCCAGCAGCTTTAGTCCCGACAGACAAGAGACCCAGTACTTC.

This chain links TRBV11-3 with TRBJ1-4; 10 nucleotides agree with TRBD1. V lost 5 bases to trimming and J lost 8 bases; unmatched junction nucleotides: 5. Looked up from germline, CDR1 is SGHNT and CDR2 is YENEEA. The CDR3 is made up of 14 amino acids. The CDR3 region is CASSPGQGEEKLFF. In DNA form, the CDR3 reads TGTGCCAGCAGCCCTGGACAGGGGGAGGAAAAACTGTTTTTT.

The genes are TRBV7-2 and TRBJ1-3; D remains ambiguous. The ends were cut back, 2 bases at V and 0 bases at J, with 8 bases in the middle. CDR1 and CDR2 from the germline V gene are SGHTA and FQGNSA. The length of the CDR3 is 15 residues. The CDR3 sequence is CASSLRGGSGNTIYF. CDR3 in DNA: TGTGCCAGCAGCTTACGCGGCGGCTCTGGAAACACCATATATTTT.

This clone showed up just once. The chain employs TRBV10-1 and TRBJ2-7; 9 nucleotides match TRBD1. After removal of 0 bases from V and 5 bases from J, the junction contained 8 bases not matched to a gene. The V gene's germline CDR1 is WNHNN and CDR2 SYGVQD (reference sequence). CDR3 length: 16 amino acids. The CDR3 protein is CASSESLGQGPHEQYF. CDR3 nucleotide sequence: TGCGCCAGCAGTGAGTCGTTGGGACAGGGTCCCCACGAGCAGTACTTC.

The V gene is TRBV18, the J gene TRBJ2-3; tentatively, D is TRBD1 (5 bases). V shed 3 bases and J shed 0 bases, with 13 bases lying between them. The CDR3 contains 16 residues. Germline CDR1 reads KGHSH; CDR2 reads LQKENI. The CDR3 protein is CASSPWARVSTDTQYF. The CDR3 nucleotides are TGTGCCAGCTCACCTTGGGCCAGGGTTAGCACAGATACGCAGTATTTT.

J is TRBJ1-3 and V is TRBV9; D is uncertain. Trimming cost V 3 bases and J 6 bases, with 19 bases left between them. CDR3 length equals 16 residues. Germline loops: CDR1 SGDLS, CDR2 YYNGEE. The CDR3 sequence is CASSEPMGAAENTIYF. The CDR3 DNA sequence: TGTGCCAGCAGCGAGCCGATGGGAGCGGCGGAAAACACCATATATTTT.

V gene TRBV28 combines with J gene TRBJ1-2; D unresolved. CDR1 and CDR2 from the germline V gene are MDHEN and SYDVKM. The V end was cut by 0 bases, the J end by 3 bases, with 14 bases between. The length of the CDR3 is 16 residues. Here the CDR3 DNA reads TGTGCCAGCAGTTTATGCGGAGGGTGCAGCGACTATGGCTACACCTTC. It is translated as CASSLCGGCSDYGYTF.

This chain uses TRBV6-6 with TRBJ1-6, with D perhaps TRBD1 (5 bases). V lost 3 bases to trimming and J lost 7 bases, with 16 bases between them. CDR3 length: 16 amino acids. Germline CDR1 MNHNY, CDR2 SVGAGI (reference sequence). Here the CDR3 reads CASSYFGGETNSPLHF. For the CDR3, the DNA is TGTGCCAGCAGTTATTTCGGGGGAGAAACGAATTCACCCCTCCACTTT.

V usage is TRBV28 and J usage is TRBJ1-6, with D possibly being TRBD1 (6 bases). Germline V gene sequence: CDR1 MDHEN, CDR2 SYDVKM. The CDR3 is 14 amino acids. CDR3 residues: CYSAGQRNNSPLHF. In DNA form, the CDR3 reads TGTTATTCCGCAGGACAGCGTAATAATTCACCCCTCCACTTT.